The rows below give T cell receptor beta chains drawn from one sample of a study of graft-versus-host responses after intestinal transplantation. Their target antigens are unknown. TCRdb keeps only in-frame clones here, not all; method: immunoSEQ multiplex PCR. The sample yields about 36,000 clones, approximately 94% seen once. The sequencing used unstimulated CD4+ T cells sorted from spleen or lymph node cells, collected before transplant. The receptors derive from a human donor who was the organ donor for an intestinal transplant. The CDR3 runs from the conserved cysteine through the conserved F or W. Fields, in order: J gene, V gene, clone size, D gene, CDR3 DNA, CDR3 protein. The D gene is left open where the match is weak. Only some rows state a clone size, as once, few, many or a class for expanded clones.

>TRBJ1-1|TRBV5-6|-|-
TGTGCCAGCAGCCAAAGATTGAACACTGAAGCTTTCTTT
CASSQRLNTEAFF
>TRBJ2-7|TRBV18|few|-
TGTGCCAGCTCCTACGAAGCCTTTTCGAGGCAGTACTTC
CASSYEAFSRQYF
>TRBJ1-2|TRBV28|-|-
TGTGCCAGCAGTTTCTGGCAGGGTAACTATGGCTACACCTTC
CASSFWQGNYGYTF
>TRBJ1-1|TRBV11-3|-|-
TGTGCCAGCAGCTTATTCATAACCCGAAGGGCGTTCGAGGACACTGAAGCTTTCTTT
CASSLFITRRAFEDTEAFF
>TRBJ2-5|TRBV6-6|-|-
TGTGCCAGCAAAACGGGGCCCCTGGGGGAGACCCAGTACTTC
CASKTGPLGETQYF
>TRBJ1-4|TRBV4-1|-|TRBD1
TGCGCCAGCAGCCGCTTAAGGACAGGGCTTGCAACTAATGAAAAACTGTTTTTT
CASSRLRTGLATNEKLFF
>TRBJ2-7|TRBV7-6|-|TRBD1
TGTGCCAGCAGCTTATCAGGGGGCCCGAGCTCCTACGAGCAGTACTTC
CASSLSGGPSSYEQYF
>TRBJ1-2|TRBV20-1|-|-
TGCAGTGCTAGTCCCTATCGGAGGACCTTC
CSASPYRRTF
>TRBJ1-1|TRBV5-1|-|-
TGCGCCAGCAGCTCAGGGTACACTGAAGCTTTCTTT
CASSSGYTEAFF
>TRBJ2-7|TRBV5-1|-|-
TGCGCCAGCAGCTTACAGGGTTACGAGCAGTACTTC
CASSLQGYEQYF
>TRBJ2-7|TRBV10-3|-|-
TGTGCCATCAGTGAGTATGGGGCGAACTACGAGCAGTACTTC
CAISEYGANYEQYF
>TRBJ1-5|TRBV4-3|once|-
TGCGCCAGCAGCCAAGAAAGGACAAATCAGCCCCAGCATTTT
CASSQERTNQPQHF
>TRBJ1-5|TRBV11-3|-|-
TGTGCCAGCAGCTTGGAGGGAGGGGGCAATCAGCCCCAGCATTTT
CASSLEGGGNQPQHF
>TRBJ2-7|TRBV7-9|few|TRBD1
TGTGCCAGCAGCCCGCGGGACAGGTCCCTCGAGCAGTACTTC
CASSPRDRSLEQYF
>TRBJ2-2|TRBV5-4|-|TRBD1
TGTGCCAGCAGCTTGGGACAGGGTACCGGGGAGCTGTTTTTT
CASSLGQGTGELFF
>TRBJ2-3|TRBV10-3|-|TRBD1
TGTGCCAGCAAAAACAGGGGAGGCACAGATACGCAGTATTTT
CASKNRGGTDTQYF
>TRBJ1-4|TRBV30|once|-
TGTGCCTGGAGTCCAAAAGCAACTAATGAAAAACTGTTTTTT
CAWSPKATNEKLFF
>TRBJ2-7|TRBV11-2|-|-
TGTGCCAGCAGCTTAGGGAAGGTGGGCTACGAGCAGTACTTC
CASSLGKVGYEQYF
>TRBJ2-7|TRBV19|-|-
TGTGCCAGTAGTATAGATTCGACAGGCCTGGGCTACGAGCAGTACTTC
CASSIDSTGLGYEQYF
>TRBJ2-7|TRBV7-2|-|TRBD2
TGTGCCAGCAGCTTAGTCAGTAGCGGGGCCTCGATCTCCTACGAGCAGTACTTC
CASSLVSSGASISYEQYF
>TRBJ2-7|TRBV11-2|-|-
TGTGCCAGCAGCCACCCGTCAGGGGGGCCTCGGAGTGAGCAGTACTTC
CASSHPSGGPRSEQYF
>TRBJ1-3|TRBV7-9|-|-
TGTGCCAGCAGCCCCCATGACAGCTCTGGAAACACCATATATTTT
CASSPHDSSGNTIYF
>TRBJ1-1|TRBV18|-|-
TGTGCCAGCTCACCATCGAAATACATGAACACTGAAGCTTTCTTT
CASSPSKYMNTEAFF
>TRBJ2-1|TRBV6-7|once|TRBD2
TGTGCCAGCAGTTACTCGAATCAGGAGCGGGGGGGCAATGAGCAGTTCTTC
CASSYSNQERGGNEQFF
>TRBJ2-3|TRBV5-4|once|-
TGTGCCAGCAGCTTACAGGGCACAGATACGCAGTATTTT
CASSLQGTDTQYF
>TRBJ1-2|TRBV25-1|-|-
TGTGCCAGCAGTGAATCAGGGCGTTCCTATGGCTACACCTTC
CASSESGRSYGYTF